This paragraph covers one T cell receptor beta chain sequence. Relative to the germline gene, one junction end is altered; a read error may explain this. TCRdb's copy holds only in-frame clones and misses some; the assay was immunoSEQ multiplex PCR. The top ten clones hold approximately 2.5% of a sample with roughly 70,000 clones, about 94% of them seen once. These data belong to a study of control samples from healthy donors and cancer patients. The sample was blood. This TCR came from a woman in her twenties or thirties in good health.

The CDR3 DNA reads as TGTGCCAGCCAGGTTAACACTGAAACTTTCTTT. Translation: CASQVNTETFF. The J gene is TRBJ1-1, the V gene TRBV2; D not resolved. The CDR3 covers 11 residues. Per germline, CDR1 SNHLY and CDR2 FYNNEI.